This TCR beta chain appears in the sequencing data of a study of cytomegalovirus exposure and HLA in healthy donors. 60 Vbeta and 13 Jbeta primers were used in PCR. Profiling relied on immunoSEQ multiplex PCR, and the TCRdb table lists in-frame clones only, not all of them. Among approximately 160,000 clones listed, around two thirds were seen once. This clone was counted between two and nine times. CDR1 is SGHDN, CDR2 FVKESK, per germline. Trimming removed 1 base from V and 1 base from J; junction bases left unmatched: 6. The CDR3 covers 17 residues. The sequence was collected from a man between 50 and 59 years old in good health and CMV-seronegative. Sequenced: PBMCs. The V and J genes are TRBV14 and TRBJ2-2; 7 nucleotides align to TRBD1. The CDR3 DNA follows: TGTGCCAGCAGCCAAGGCCCCCGGACAGGGAACACCGGGGAGCTGTTTTTT. Its translation: CASSQGPRTGNTGELFF.